The 18 T cell receptor beta chains presented below share a single source sample, sequenced in a study of cytomegalovirus exposure and HLA in healthy donors. The study ran its PCR with 60 Vbeta and 13 Jbeta primers. TCRdb's copy holds only in-frame clones and misses some; the assay was immunoSEQ multiplex PCR. This repertoire shows 100,000 to 150,000 clones, 70% to 85% found once; its top ten account for roughly 4.2%. Sequenced: PBMCs. Receptor source: a male donor in good health and CMV-seropositive.

This clone is a singleton in its sample. The CDR3 coding sequence is TGCGCCAGCAGCTTTACCAGCCGGGGATATGGCTACACCTTC. Its protein is CASSFTSRGYGYTF. The chain combines TRBV5-1 with TRBJ1-2; D is uncertain. CDR3 size: 14 residues. The V end lost 2 bases, the J end lost 5 bases, and 13 bases lay between the germline ends. Germline values: CDR1 SGHRS, CDR2 YFSETQ. Based on the CDR3 plus reference TRBV5-1 and TRBJ1-2, the full variable domain is KAGVTQTPRYLIKTRGQQVTLSCSPISGHRSVSWYQQTPGQGLQFLFEYFSETQRNKGNFPGRFSGRQFSNSRSEMNVSTLELGDSALYLCASSFTSRGYGYTFGSGTRLTVV.

This clone was counted once. The V and J genes are TRBV14 and TRBJ2-3, with no clear D. Trimming cost V 3 bases and J 2 bases, with 18 bases left between them. The CDR3 extends over 17 amino acids. The V gene's germline CDR1 is SGHDN and CDR2 FVKESK. Here the CDR3 reads CASSHRNTPKPTDTQYF. Here the CDR3 DNA reads TGTGCCAGCAGCCACAGGAATACACCGAAGCCCACAGATACGCAGTATTTT.

The J gene is TRBJ1-2, the V gene TRBV19; no clear D. V lost 3 bases and J 4 bases, leaving 12 bases between the germline ends. Germline values: CDR1 LNHDA, CDR2 SQIVND (reference sequence). The CDR3 sequence is 14 residues long. CDR3 protein: CASSIDNSLYGYTF. In DNA form, the CDR3 reads TGTGCCAGTAGTATTGACAACTCCCTCTATGGCTACACCTTC.

The chain joins TRBV14 to TRBJ2-3; D gene ambiguous. The CDR3 runs 14 residues. Per the germline V gene, CDR1 is SGHDN and CDR2 is FVKESK. V was shortened by 6 bases and J by 0 bases, with 10 bases between the two germline ends. The CDR3 coding sequence is TGTGCCAGCAGACGAGGCGGAAGCACAGATACGCAGTATTTT. Encoded protein: CASRRGGSTDTQYF.

The J gene is TRBJ1-3, the V gene TRBV28; D unresolved. V lost 1 base and J 5 bases, leaving 6 bases between the germline ends. The CDR3 consists of 13 residues. Germline V gene lookup returns CDR1 MDHEN and CDR2 SYDVKM. The CDR3 loop is CASSLSLRNTIYF. The CDR3 bases are TGTGCCAGCAGTTTATCCCTAAGAAACACCATATATTTT.

Note on this clone: The sample carries other DNA sequences with the same CDR3. This rearrangement joins TRBV5-1 to TRBJ1-1; D unresolved. The CDR3 spans 13 residues. V was pared by 0 bases and J by 4 bases, with 7 bases between. From germline, CDR1 is SGHRS and CDR2 YFSETQ. The CDR3 region has the DNA TGCGCCAGCAGCTTGGGAGGAGTCACTGAAGCTTTCTTT. Its translation is CASSLGGVTEAFF. The variable domain in full, with the rest retrieved from reference TRBV5-1 and TRBJ1-1, is KAGVTQTPRYLIKTRGQQVTLSCSPISGHRSVSWYQQTPGQGLQFLFEYFSETQRNKGNFPGRFSGRQFSNSRSEMNVSTLELGDSALYLCASSLGGVTEAFFGQGTRLTVV.

This clone was picked up one time. This chain uses TRBV5-1 with TRBJ2-6; the D gene is possibly TRBD2 (7 bases). The CDR3 spans 18 residues. Trimming removed 4 bases from V and 4 bases from J, with 21 bases in between. Per germline, CDR1 SGHRS and CDR2 YFSETQ. The CDR3 nucleotides are TGCGCCAGCAGCCCCCTTGAAGGGGGGGCCCTAGGGGCCAACGTCCTGACTTTC. Encoded protein: CASSPLEGGALGANVLTF.

This chain uses TRBV28 with TRBJ1-1; D is undetermined. Between the trimmed V and J ends, which lost 3 bases and 5 bases, there was a span of 13 bases. This CDR3 has 14 amino acids. The germline V gene encodes CDR1 MDHEN and CDR2 SYDVKM. The CDR3 region has the DNA TGTGCCAGCAGTTTGGTAGTAAGGAGAACTGAAGCTTTCTTT. This encodes CASSLVVRRTEAFF.

CDR3 nucleotide sequence: TGTGCCAGCAGTGATTGGACAGGGGACACAGATACGCAGTATTTT. Amino acid sequence: CASSDWTGDTDTQYF. The genes are TRBV6-1 and TRBJ2-3; 9 nucleotides align to TRBD1. The ends lost 3 bases at V and 2 bases at J; junction bases unmatched: 3. There are 15 residues in the CDR3. The germline V gene encodes CDR1 MNHNS and CDR2 SASEGT.

The gene calls are TRBV7-6 and TRBJ2-7; 7 nucleotides match TRBD2. The CDR3 runs to 14 residues. With 4 bases clipped from V and 3 bases from J, the junction kept 6 bases outside the gene matches. CDR1 and CDR2 from the germline V gene are SGHVS and FNYEAQ. CDR3 DNA: TGTGCCAGCAGCTCAAACTCGGGGGGCTACGAGCAGTACTTC. Its protein product is CASSSNSGGYEQYF.

This rearrangement joins TRBV19 to TRBJ1-6; tentatively, D is TRBD1 (5 bases). V gave up 7 bases and J gave up 7 bases, with 20 bases separating them. This CDR3 is 16 amino acids long. Germline V gives CDR1 LNHDA, CDR2 SQIVND (reference sequence). CDR3 sequence (DNA): TGTGCCAGTACTCCCATCGGGGGAGTGGGCAATTCACCCCTCCACTTT. It encodes CASTPIGGVGNSPLHF.

J is TRBJ1-1 and V is TRBV25-1; 7 bases are a match to TRBD1. CDR3 length: 15 residues. The germline V gene encodes CDR1 MGHDK and CDR2 SYGVNS. V trimming: 3 bases; J trimming: 4 bases; junction bases outside the gene matches: 8. This chain's CDR3 is CASSDPGTVATEAFF. For the CDR3, the DNA is TGTGCCAGCAGTGACCCCGGGACAGTGGCCACTGAAGCTTTCTTT.

The rearrangement uses TRBV28 and TRBJ1-5, with 7 bases aligning to TRBD1. Trimming removed 5 bases from V and 7 bases from J; junction bases left unmatched: 5. Looked up from germline, CDR1 is MDHEN and CDR2 is SYDVKM. CDR3 length: 13 residues. The CDR3 is CASSQGVKQPQHF. The CDR3 DNA reads as TGTGCCAGCAGTCAGGGGGTAAAGCAGCCCCAGCATTTT.

The gene calls are TRBV5-4 and TRBJ2-5, with TRBD1 matching over 8 bases. After removal of 4 bases from V and 2 bases from J, the junction contained 7 bases not matched to a gene. The V gene's germline CDR1 is SGHNT and CDR2 YYREEE (reference sequence). The CDR3 runs to 15 residues. CDR3 sequence (DNA): TGTGCCAGCAGCACGAAACAGGGGGATCAAGAGACCCAGTACTTC. It specifies CASSTKQGDQETQYF.

Only a few counts were recorded for this clone. This chain connects TRBV10-3 to TRBJ2-7; 9 positions match TRBD2. Germline CDR1 is ENHRY and CDR2 is SYGVKD. This CDR3 region has 14 residues. J was trimmed by 0 bases and V by 10 bases; bases with no gene match: 7. CDR3 sequence: CASQTSGVSYEQYF. The CDR3 DNA sequence: TGTGCCAGCCAGACTAGCGGAGTCTCCTACGAGCAGTACTTC.

This chain links TRBV14 with TRBJ2-5; 8 bases align to TRBD2. The germline gives CDR1 SGHDN, CDR2 FVKESK. CDR3 length: 16 amino acids. After removal of 4 bases from V and 6 bases from J, the junction contained 13 bases not matched to a gene. The CDR3: CASSLVAGWGVKTQYF. The CDR3 nucleotides are TGTGCCAGCAGCCTCGTAGCGGGGTGGGGTGTGAAGACCCAGTACTTC. The whole variable domain, remainder taken from reference TRBV14 and TRBJ2-5, is EAGVTQFPSHSVIEKGQTVTLRCDPISGHDNLYWYRRVMGKEIKFLLHFVKESKQDESGMPNNRFLAERTGGTYSTLKVQPAELEDSGVYFCASSLVAGWGVKTQYFGPGTRLLVL.

The chain links TRBV7-6 to TRBJ1-6, with D maybe TRBD1 (6 bases). V gave up 6 bases and J gave up 3 bases, with 9 bases separating them. The CDR3 is 14 amino acids. Germline CDR1 SGHVS, CDR2 FNYEAQ. The CDR3 is CASSWTDYNSPLHF. The CDR3 DNA sequence: TGTGCCAGCAGTTGGACAGACTATAATTCACCCCTCCACTTT.

This chain connects TRBV5-4 to TRBJ1-4; D call uncertain. The V end was cut by 2 bases, the J end by 3 bases, with 11 bases between. The CDR3 is 15 amino acids. CDR1 is SGHNT and CDR2 is YYREEE in the germline V gene (reference sequence). In nucleotides, the CDR3 is TGTGCCAGCAGCTTTTATGGGGAGTCTAATGAAAAACTGTTTTTT. It translates to CASSFYGESNEKLFF.